The clone carrying this TCR beta chain was picked up one time. Other nucleotide sequences in the sample specify the same CDR3. Under the authors' procedure: For nucleated cells, counts were estimated from reference gene primer amplification. Method: immunoSEQ multiplex PCR; TCRdb's copy keeps in-frame clones and lacks some. V, J and clone size reflect that table, while D and trimming were determined from the DNA. The sample consists of 150,000 to 200,000 clones, 94% of them appearing once. The CDR3 is 13 residues long. V was pared by 0 bases and J by 8 bases, with 13 bases between. CDR1 SQVTM and CDR2 ANQGSEA come from the germline V gene. These data originate in a study of blood T cell repertoires in COVID-19.

The sample comprised peripheral blood. The sequence derives from a man under 40 with COVID-19, enrolled during active disease. This chain connects TRBV29-1 to TRBJ1-2; D perhaps matches TRBD1 (5 bases). The CDR3 is CSVEDRGFYGYTF. CDR3 DNA: TGCAGCGTTGAAGATCGGGGGTTCTACGGCTACACCTTC. The full variable domain, its missing parts supplied by reference TRBV29-1 and TRBJ1-2, is SAVISQKPSRDICQRGTSLTIQCQVDSQVTMMFWYRQQPGQSLTLIATANQGSEATYESGFVIDKFPISRPNLTFSTLTVSNMSPEDSSIYLCSVEDRGFYGYTFGSGTRLTVV.